Following are 5 T cell receptor beta chains from one sample sequenced in a study of T cells in Graves' hyperthyroidism and ophthalmopathy. RNA transcripts yielded amplified TCR beta CDR3 regions. Primed by the HTBI set, a first-round RT-PCR was run on the TCR CDR3. TCRdb used MiXCR to reprocess the multiplex PCR reads, holding one entry per CDR3 protein. The sample records some 770,000 distinct CDR3 sequences, roughly 15% being singletons. Sequencing input: blood. These receptors originate from a young man with Graves' hyperthyroidism.

This clonotype was counted at least ten times. The chain combines TRBV10-2 with TRBJ2-1; the D is unclear. Germline V gene lookup returns CDR1 WSHSY and CDR2 SAAADI. The CDR3 extends over 12 amino acids. Trimming cost V 2 bases and J 5 bases, with 4 bases left between them. CDR3 sequence: CASSEAHNEQFF. In DNA form, the CDR3 reads TGCGCCAGCAGTGAGGCCCACAATGAGCAGTTCTTC.

This rearrangement joins TRBV6-1 to TRBJ1-2, with a weak D call TRBD1 (5 bases). Trimming stripped 4 bases from V and 12 bases from J, with 12 bases between. Germline V gives CDR1 MNHNS, CDR2 SASEGT. The CDR3 runs to 11 residues. The CDR3 DNA follows: TGTGCCAGCAGTGGACTTGGGGCGGACACCTTC. It specifies CASSGLGADTF.

J is TRBJ2-3 and V is TRBV5-5; no clear D. Germline values: CDR1 SGHKS, CDR2 YYEKEE (reference sequence). The CDR3 runs to 14 residues. Trimming removed 3 bases from V and 5 bases from J, with 13 bases in between. This chain's CDR3 is CASSSLKARDTQYF. In DNA, the CDR3 is TGTGCCAGCAGCTCGTTAAAGGCTAGAGATACGCAGTATTTT.

This clonotype was seen a few times. The chain couples TRBV7-8 to TRBJ1-2; D uncertain. Germline V lookup: CDR1 SGHVS, CDR2 FQNEAQ. The CDR3 loop spans 13 amino acids. V lost 11 bases to trimming and J lost 8 bases, with 21 bases between them. The CDR3 sequence: CASRGASPMGYTF. The CDR3 coding sequence is TGTGCCTCCCGGGGAGCCAGCCCTATGGGCTACACCTTC.

This clonotype was recorded many times. The genes are TRBV30 and TRBJ2-5; D is ambiguous. The CDR3 runs 15 residues. V lost 2 bases and J 2 bases, leaving 15 bases between the germline ends. The germline V gene encodes CDR1 GTSNPN and CDR2 SVGIG (reference sequence). CDR3 in amino acids: CAWSLGEIRQETQYF. The CDR3 bases are TGTGCCTGGAGTCTCGGCGAGATACGTCAAGAGACCCAGTACTTC.